This passage covers 5 T cell receptor beta chains from one sample sequenced in a study of PD-1 blockade in classical Hodgkin lymphoma. Clones were read by immunoSEQ multiplex PCR, and TCRdb kept only the in-frame ones, dropping some. The top ten clones hold 20% to 25% of a sample with about 24,000 clones, 81% of them seen once. Time point meaning: cycle 4 day 1 (C4D1), after 6 weeks of nivolumab. Each of the patients experienced relapse following autologous stem cell transplantation, and their brentuximab vedotin exposure differed. Sequencing used peripheral blood mononuclear cells (PBMCs), obtained before the fourth cycle of nivolumab. All receptors derive from a human donor with classical Hodgkin lymphoma.

A few counts support this clone. The chain carries TRBV30 and TRBJ2-1, with D unresolved. Per the germline V gene, CDR1 is GTSNPN and CDR2 is SVGIG (reference sequence). The V end lost 2 bases, the J end lost 6 bases, and 8 bases lay between the germline ends. The CDR3 is 12 amino acids. The CDR3 is CAWSNGLNEQFF. The CDR3, as DNA: TGTGCCTGGAGTAACGGCCTCAATGAGCAGTTCTTC.

This clone turned up a few times. Germline is not matched at one junction end, which may reflect a read error. This sequence joins TRBV28 and TRBJ2-7, with D tentatively TRBD1 or TRBD2 (6 bases each). CDR3 length: 12 amino acids. CDR1 and CDR2 from the germline V gene are MDHEN and SYDVKM. This CDR3 is CASTPPRGPLRF. In DNA, the CDR3 is TGTGCCAGCACCCCCCCCCGGGGGCCACTCCGATTC.

The chain uses TRBV14 and TRBJ2-7; 13 bases line up with TRBD2. V lost 3 bases and J lost 6; bases outside the gene matches: 2. The V gene's germline CDR1 is SGHDN and CDR2 FVKESK. This CDR3 has 14 amino acids. The CDR3 sequence is CASSHRTSGSEQYF. The CDR3 DNA is TGTGCCAGCAGCCACAGGACTAGCGGGAGCGAGCAGTACTTC.

V is TRBV4-1 and J is TRBJ2-1; 7 nucleotides align to TRBD2. J gave up 6 bases and V 0 bases, and 14 bases lay outside the gene matches. This CDR3 region has 18 residues. Germline V CDR1 and CDR2: MGHRA, YSYEKL. The CDR3 is CASSQDRVREVVFNEQFF. The DNA of the CDR3 is TGCGCCAGCAGCCAAGATAGAGTACGGGAGGTTGTTTTCAATGAGCAGTTCTTC.

In its sample, this clone was seen once. This chain uses TRBV2 with TRBJ1-4; unclear D gene. Germline-derived CDR1 and CDR2 are SNHLY and FYNNEI. Trimming pared 5 bases from V and 8 bases from J, leaving 18 bases between. CDR3 length: 15 residues. The CDR3 is CASSTPNGPSEKLFF. CDR3 DNA: TGTGCCAGCAGTACTCCCAACGGACCCTCGGAAAAACTGTTTTTT.